One and the same sample provided the 14 T cell receptor beta chains below, sequenced in a study of blood T cell repertoires in COVID-19. The table came from immunoSEQ multiplex PCR; TCRdb's copy has only in-frame clones and leaves some out. The sample lists around 300,000 clones; just under 90% were seen once. The sample consisted of peripheral blood. The receptor set was obtained from a woman in her forties or fifties with COVID-19, enrolled during active disease.

This clone occurred a few times. The chain links TRBV3-1 (or the pseudogene TRBV3-2) to TRBJ1-2; D is possibly TRBD1 (5 bases). The CDR3 loop spans 15 amino acids. In germline, CDR1 is LGHDT, CDR2 YNNKEL (reference sequence). V gave up 2 bases and J gave up 6 bases, with 16 bases separating them. Written as DNA, the CDR3 is TGTGCCAGCAGCCAATTCAGCAGGGATGAAGATGGCTACACCTTC. It translates to CASSQFSRDEDGYTF.

DNA for the CDR3: TGTGCCAGCAGCTTAGCGGTTGGACTAGCGGGATTAGAGACCCAGTACTTC. Its protein product is CASSLAVGLAGLETQYF. The V call is TRBV7-8, the J call TRBJ2-5; 12 bases map to TRBD2. The CDR3 is made up of 17 amino acids. V gave up 0 bases and J gave up 4 bases; unmatched junction bases: 6. The germline V gene encodes CDR1 SGHVS and CDR2 FQNEAQ.

The chain couples TRBV5-1 to TRBJ2-3, with D perhaps matching TRBD2 (5 bases). Trimming removed 4 bases at V and 2 bases at J, with 17 bases between. Looked up from germline, CDR1 is SGHRS and CDR2 is YFSETQ. This CDR3 is built from 16 residues. CDR3 loop: CASSKSLSGNTDTQYF. The CDR3 DNA follows: TGCGCCAGCAGCAAAAGCTTATCGGGAAACACAGATACGCAGTATTTT.

The chain uses TRBV6-5 and TRBJ1-2, with D unresolved. V was trimmed by 10 bases and J by 1 base, leaving 10 bases between them. Germline V gene data show CDR1 as MNHEY and CDR2 as SVGAGI. The CDR3 runs 12 residues. CDR3 DNA sequence: TGTGCCACCAAGAGAGATAACTATGGCTACACCTTC. Protein: CATKRDNYGYTF.

V is TRBV23-1 and J is TRBJ1-1; D unclear. TRBV23-1 is sorted into the ORF group, with uncertain function. The CDR3 contains 18 residues. V lost 4 bases and J 0 bases, leaving 21 bases between the germline ends. The CDR3 reads CASSLYEEGAGVNTEAFF. CDR3 sequence (DNA): TGCGCCAGCAGTCTCTACGAGGAGGGTGCGGGAGTGAACACTGAAGCTTTCTTT.

This rearrangement joins TRBV5-1 to TRBJ2-1, with TRBD2 matching over 9 bases. V shed 3 bases, J shed 3 bases, and the junction held 4 bases outside the gene matches. CDR3 length equals 15 residues. Germline CDR1 and CDR2: SGHRS and YFSETQ. The CDR3 sequence is CASSSGTSSYNEQFF. As DNA, the CDR3 is TGCGCCAGCAGCTCCGGGACTAGCAGCTACAATGAGCAGTTCTTC. The entire variable domain, with the rest obtained from reference TRBV5-1 and TRBJ2-1, is as follows: KAGVTQTPRYLIKTRGQQVTLSCSPISGHRSVSWYQQTPGQGLQFLFEYFSETQRNKGNFPGRFSGRQFSNSRSEMNVSTLELGDSALYLCASSSGTSSYNEQFFGPGTRLTVL.

The rearrangement joins TRBV3-1 (or the pseudogene TRBV3-2) to TRBJ1-2; D possibly corresponds to TRBD1 (5 bases). The CDR3 consists of 15 residues. CDR1 and CDR2 from the germline V gene are LGHDT and YNNKEL (reference sequence). V was shortened by 4 bases and J by 2 bases, with 14 bases between the two germline ends. CDR3 in DNA: TGTGCCAGCAGCCTCTCGGGACTCGGGAACTATGGCTACACCTTC. Translated, it gives CASSLSGLGNYGYTF.

This rearrangement joins TRBV19 to TRBJ2-1, with 7 bases fitting TRBD1. Germline V gene data show CDR1 as LNHDA and CDR2 as SQIVND (reference sequence). The CDR3 totals 13 residues. The V segment lost 7 bases and the J segment 4 bases; nucleotides outside the gene matches: 4. The CDR3 region is CASTPGQYNEQFF. The CDR3 DNA sequence: TGTGCCAGTACCCCGGGACAGTACAATGAGCAGTTCTTC. Complete variable domain (other parts from reference TRBV19 and TRBJ2-1): DGGITQSPKYLFRKEGQNVTLSCEQNLNHDAMYWYRQDPGQGLRLIYYSQIVNDFQKGDIAEGYSVSREKKESFPLTVTSAQKNPTAFYLCASTPGQYNEQFFGPGTRLTVL.

This sequence joins TRBV5-4 and TRBJ2-7; TRBD1 might be the D (6 bases). The CDR3 contains 15 residues. Trimming pared 2 bases from V and 2 bases from J, leaving 14 bases between. Germline CDR1 reads SGHNT; CDR2 reads YYREEE (reference sequence). The CDR3 bases are TGTGCCAGCAGCTTTGGACAGACCGTTACCTACGAGCAGTACTTC. This sequence encodes CASSFGQTVTYEQYF.

The chain links TRBV19 to TRBJ2-7; weak D call: TRBD1 (5 bases). CDR1 LNHDA and CDR2 SQIVND come from the germline V gene (reference sequence). The CDR3 contains 12 residues. V lost 3 bases, J lost 3 bases, and 6 bases lay in between. CDR3 in DNA: TGTGCCAGTAGTATGACAGACTACGAGCAGTACTTC. This gives the protein CASSMTDYEQYF.

The chain links TRBV5-1 to TRBJ1-4, with 9 bases identical to TRBD1. There are 14 residues in the CDR3. Per the germline V gene, CDR1 is SGHRS and CDR2 is YFSETQ. The trim removed 4 bases at V and 7 bases at J, leaving 5 bases unmatched. The CDR3 loop is CASSVGQGGEKLFF. The CDR3 DNA follows: TGCGCCAGCAGCGTGGGACAGGGAGGTGAAAAACTGTTTTTT.

The chain combines TRBV2 with TRBJ1-1, with D possibly being TRBD1 (6 bases). V gave up 6 bases and J gave up 6 bases, with 17 bases separating them. The CDR3 has 14 amino acids. The germline gives CDR1 SNHLY, CDR2 FYNNEI. CDR3 sequence (DNA): TGTGCCAGCAGCTCATCCGGGACATTCGCTGAAGCTTTCTTT. This translates into CASSSSGTFAEAFF.

This chain joins TRBV2 and TRBJ2-2; TRBD2 matches 7 bases. V gave up 7 bases and J gave up 1 base; unmatched junction bases: 9. Germline values: CDR1 SNHLY, CDR2 FYNNEI. The CDR3 spans 16 residues. The CDR3 DNA sequence: TGTGCCAGCATCGGGAGCGGGGCCATGAACACCGGGGAGCTGTTTTTT. This encodes CASIGSGAMNTGELFF.

The rearrangement uses TRBV6-6 and TRBJ1-1, with 8 nucleotides matching TRBD1. Germline V gives CDR1 MNHNY, CDR2 SVGAGI (reference sequence). Germline trimming cut 6 bases from V and 5 bases from J; bases unmatched to any gene: 5. This CDR3 is built from 13 residues. The CDR3 nucleotides read TGTGCCAGCAGGGGAGGACAGGGTACTGAAGCTTTCTTT. Encoded protein: CASRGGQGTEAFF.